The 18 T cell receptor beta chains below all came from one sample that was sequenced in a study of CD8 T cells in Susac syndrome (dated by TCRdb to the late 2010s). The library relied on the immunoSEQ multiplex PCR assay. RNA was extracted using the RNeasy kit, and roughly 0.5 to 1 microgram was reverse transcribed with random hexamers. Through fastp at Q25 and MiXCR, TCRdb rebuilt clones from the public reads, retaining in-frame beta chains. Each entry merges the rows of one CDR3 protein and shows their most common DNA and genes. Counted in this sample were roughly 50,000 distinct CDR3 sequences; 80% to 95% of them appeared once. Of the sample, more than 0.45% is held by the ten largest clones. Material: CD8+ T cells from PBMCs. The receptors were sampled from a human donor in good health.

V is TRBV2 and J is TRBJ2-7, with D unclear. This CDR3 contains 13 residues. Per germline, CDR1 SNHLY and CDR2 FYNNEI. Trimming shortened V by 2 bases and J by 3 bases, and 8 bases separated the two germline ends. The CDR3 region has the DNA TGTGCCAGCAGTGAACTTCTGGGCTACGAGCAGTACTTC. Encoded protein: CASSELLGYEQYF. The full variable domain, completed using reference TRBV2 and TRBJ2-7, is EPEVTQTPSHQVTQMGQEVILRCVPISNHLYFYWYRQILGQKVEFLVSFYNNEISEKSEIFDDQFSVERPDGSNFTLKIRSTKLEDSAMYFCASSELLGYEQYFGPGTRLTVT.

The chain joins TRBV15 to TRBJ1-1; no reliable D call. The CDR3 spans 13 residues. V was shortened by 0 bases and J by 5 bases, with 7 bases between the two germline ends. Germline assignment: CDR1 LNHNV and CDR2 YYDKDF (reference sequence). Written as DNA, the CDR3 is TGTGCCACCAGCAGAGATCGAGGGACTGAAGCTTTCTTT. This encodes CATSRDRGTEAFF. Based on the CDR3 plus reference TRBV15 and TRBJ1-1, the full variable domain is DAMVIQNPRYQVTQFGKPVTLSCSQTLNHNVMYWYQQKSSQAPKLLFHYYDKDFNNEADTPDNFQSRRPNTSFCFLDIRSPGLGDTAMYLCATSRDRGTEAFFGQGTRLTVV.

This sequence joins TRBV19 and TRBJ2-7; 7 positions match TRBD2. Germline V gene lookup returns CDR1 LNHDA and CDR2 SQIVND (reference sequence). Trimming at V came to 2 bases and at J to 7 bases, leaving 8 bases not matched to a gene. This CDR3 is 14 amino acids long. This CDR3 reads CASSISAGNTEQYF. Here the CDR3 DNA reads TGTGCCAGTAGTATATCAGCGGGAAACACGGAGCAGTACTTC.

The chain uses TRBV9 and TRBJ2-5, with D perhaps matching TRBD1 (6 bases). The CDR3 spans 14 residues. The germline CDR1 and CDR2 sequences are SGDLS and YYNGEE. Trimming pared 3 bases from V and 5 bases from J, leaving 14 bases between. The CDR3 spells CASSETGPDETQYF. CDR3 DNA: TGTGCCAGCAGCGAAACAGGGCCAGACGAGACCCAGTACTTC. Looking up the rest from reference TRBV9 and TRBJ2-5 gives the full variable domain: DSGVTQTPKHLITATGQRVTLRCSPRSGDLSVYWYQQSLDQGLQFLIQYYNGEERAKGNILERFSAQQFPDLHSELNLSSLELGDSALYFCASSETGPDETQYFGPGTRLLVL.

This clonotype was detected a few times. The chain recombines TRBV6-1 with TRBJ2-6, with D maybe TRBD1 (6 bases). The CDR3 runs to 15 residues. Germline lookup yields CDR1 MNHNS and CDR2 SASEGT. The V end lost 8 bases, the J end lost 0 bases, and 11 bases lay between the germline ends. The CDR3 loop reads CASSKGGSGANVLTF. The CDR3 bases are TGTGCCAGCTCCAAAGGGGGCTCTGGGGCCAACGTCCTGACTTTC.

The chain recombines TRBV25-1 with TRBJ2-7, with TRBD1 identical over 7 bases. The length of the CDR3 is 16 residues. CDR1 and CDR2 (germline): MGHDK, SYGVNS. Trimming at V came to 3 bases and at J to 0 bases, leaving 8 bases not matched to a gene. In nucleotides, the CDR3 is TGTGCCAGCAGTGACCTTCAGACAGGGAACTCCTACGAGCAGTACTTC. Amino acid sequence: CASSDLQTGNSYEQYF.

V is TRBV7-9 and J is TRBJ2-1, with D hard to call. The CDR3 covers 16 residues. CDR1 is SEHNR and CDR2 is FQNEAQ in the germline V gene (reference sequence). V was shortened by 1 base and J by 2 bases, with 12 bases between the two germline ends. The chain's CDR3 is CASSLVGSRTYNEQFF. In DNA, the CDR3 is TGTGCCAGCAGCTTAGTTGGCAGTAGGACCTACAATGAGCAGTTCTTC.

The V gene is TRBV29-1, the J gene TRBJ1-2, with D unresolved. The CDR3 runs 11 residues. Trimming cost V 5 bases and J 2 bases, with 6 bases left between them. CDR1 and CDR2 (germline): SQVTM, ANQGSEA. As DNA, the CDR3 is TGCAGCGTTTCCGAGAACTATGGCTACACCTTC. This translates into CSVSENYGYTF. The full variable domain, in which reference TRBV29-1 and TRBJ1-2 provide the parts outside the CDR3, is SAVISQKPSRDICQRGTSLTIQCQVDSQVTMMFWYRQQPGQSLTLIATANQGSEATYESGFVIDKFPISRPNLTFSTLTVSNMSPEDSSIYLCSVSENYGYTFGSGTRLTVV.

The chain couples TRBV20-1 to TRBJ1-3, with D uncertain. V dropped 6 bases and J dropped 0 bases, with 21 bases sitting between them. Germline-derived CDR1 and CDR2 are DFQATT and SNEGSKA (reference sequence). The CDR3 totals 17 residues. The CDR3 loop reads CSAPALPREGSGNTIYF. The CDR3 DNA reads as TGCAGTGCGCCAGCGTTACCCCGGGAGGGCTCTGGAAACACCATATATTTT.

The genes are TRBV20-1 and TRBJ1-2; TRBD1 might be the D (5 bases). The germline V gene has CDR1 DFQATT and CDR2 SNEGSKA (reference sequence). This CDR3 is built from 12 residues. CDR3 residues: CSASGTIYGYTF. The CDR3 coding sequence is TGCAGCGCGTCAGGGACCATCTATGGCTACACCTTC.

The gene calls are TRBV29-1 and TRBJ1-3; D is unclear. V lost 5 bases to trimming and J lost 2 bases, with 10 bases between them. Germline V lookup: CDR1 SQVTM, CDR2 ANQGSEA. This CDR3 spans 13 amino acids. This CDR3 reads CSVPGTAGNTIYF. As DNA, the CDR3 is TGCAGCGTTCCCGGCACCGCTGGAAACACCATATATTTT.

The chain combines TRBV5-4 with TRBJ2-7; D may be TRBD1 (7 bases). The ends were cut back, 5 bases at V and 1 base at J, with 16 bases in the middle. The germline CDR1 and CDR2 sequences are SGHNT and YYREEE (reference sequence). This CDR3 has 15 amino acids. The DNA of the CDR3 is TGTGCCAGCAGGGGGGGACAGCCTGGTTCCTACGAGCAGTACTTC. Protein product: CASRGGQPGSYEQYF.

The sample holds one count of this clonotype. The genes are TRBV24-1 and TRBJ2-2; D is unresolved. Germline assignment: CDR1 KGHDR and CDR2 SFDVKD. Trimming left V 2 bases short and J 6 bases short, with 3 bases between. This CDR3 contains 12 residues. In DNA form, the CDR3 reads TGTGCCACCAGTGATTGGTCCGGGGAGCTGTTTTTT. This codes for CATSDWSGELFF.

The rearrangement uses TRBV2 and TRBJ1-1; 7 positions match TRBD1. CDR3 length: 11 residues. V lost 4 bases and J lost 7; bases outside the gene matches: 0. Germline CDR1 reads SNHLY; CDR2 reads FYNNEI. The CDR3 nucleotides read TGTGCCAGCAGTGGGACAGGTGAAGCTTTCTTT. It yields the protein CASSGTGEAFF.

This chain links TRBV5-1 with TRBJ2-1, with D perhaps matching TRBD2 (5 bases). This CDR3 spans 13 amino acids. Per the germline V gene, CDR1 is SGHRS and CDR2 is YFSETQ. The V end was cut by 0 bases, the J end by 6 bases, with 7 bases between. The CDR3 region is CASSLGGPNEQFF. The CDR3, as DNA: TGCGCCAGCAGCTTGGGCGGGCCCAATGAGCAGTTCTTC.

This chain connects TRBV28 to TRBJ2-1; TRBD2 agrees at 16 bases. This CDR3 has 18 residues. Germline V gene lookup returns CDR1 MDHEN and CDR2 SYDVKM. V lost 7 bases, J lost 0 bases, and 6 bases stayed unmatched. The CDR3 nucleotides are TGTGCCAGCACCCTGGGACTAGCGGGAGGGAGCTCCTACAATGAGCAGTTCTTC. Protein: CASTLGLAGGSSYNEQFF.

CDR3 residues: CASIPWGGRQETQYF. CDR3 DNA sequence: TGTGCCAGCATTCCGTGGGGAGGGCGGCAAGAGACCCAGTACTTC. This chain links TRBV7-2 with TRBJ2-5, with TRBD2 identical over 7 bases. The CDR3 covers 15 residues. Germline V CDR1 and CDR2: SGHTA, FQGNSA. The ends lost 7 bases at V and 2 bases at J; junction bases unmatched: 10.

The genes are TRBV3-1 and TRBJ2-5; weak D call: TRBD2 (6 bases). V dropped 4 bases and J dropped 2 bases, with 11 bases sitting between them. This CDR3 is 14 amino acids long. CDR1 is LGHDT and CDR2 is YNNKEL in the germline V gene (reference sequence). The CDR3 region is CASSPGDFQETQYF. Written as DNA, the CDR3 is TGTGCCAGCAGCCCCGGGGACTTTCAAGAGACCCAGTACTTC.